The 15 T cell receptor delta chains reported below all come from one sample, sequenced in a study of Vδ1+ human thymocytes. Study-wide results and caveats: Thymic TRG and TRD repertoires appeared highly polyclonal.

Sequences come from RNA converted to cDNA by reverse transcription. The CDR3 regions were amplified by multiplex PCR from V-gene primers to a constant-region primer. TCRdb re-called clones from the multiplex PCR reads using CATT. The sample has more than 50,000 delta-chain clones; roughly 15% are singletons. Antigens for these TCRs are unknown. The specimen was Vdelta1+ gamma-delta thymocytes from the thymus. Specified subset: FACS-sorted CD3+ TCRalphabeta- TCRVdelta1+ TCRVdelta2- thymocytes. The origin of the receptors is a girl younger than two who had congenital heart surgery.

This clone was found many times. The sample has other DNA sequences that encode this CDR3 too. The chain is built from TRDV2 and TRDJ1, with D perhaps matching TRDD3 (6 bases). The CDR3 extends over 16 amino acids. Per germline, CDR1 GEAIGNYY and CDR2 EKD. The ends were cut back, 0 bases at V and 2 bases at J, with 15 bases in the middle. The CDR3 reads CACDTSRDRGTDKLIF. CDR3 in DNA: TGTGCCTGTGACACCAGCAGGGATAGGGGAACCGATAAACTCATCTTT.

The genes are TRDV1 and TRDJ1; D may be TRDD3 (5 bases). The CDR3 contains 14 residues. V was clipped by 1 base and J by 2 bases, with 8 bases between them. Per the germline V gene, CDR1 is TSWWSYY and CDR2 is QGS. Written as DNA, the CDR3 is TGTGCTCTTGGGGAACAGGGGAAGACCGATAAACTCATCTTT. This sequence encodes CALGEQGKTDKLIF.

The V and J genes are TRDV1 and TRDJ1; 7 nucleotides align to TRDD3. Trimming cost V 4 bases and J 0 bases; bases outside gene matches: 32. There are 24 residues in the CDR3. The V gene's germline CDR1 is TSWWSYY and CDR2 QGS. CDR3 sequence reads: CALGAPPTLPSTGDRRGYTDKLIF. CDR3 nucleotides: TGTGCTCTTGGGGCCCCCCCCACACTGCCAAGTACTGGGGATAGACGTGGGTACACCGATAAACTCATCTTT.

This clone has a handful of counts. The chain recombines TRDV2 with TRDJ1; D uncertain. Germline CDR1 is GEAIGNYY and CDR2 is EKD. The CDR3 consists of 15 residues. V dropped 4 bases and J dropped 4 bases, with 18 bases sitting between them. The CDR3 sequence is CACDVRVHCFDKLIF. As DNA, the CDR3 is TGTGCCTGTGATGTACGGGTACATTGTTTCGATAAACTCATCTTT.

The sample holds a few counts of this clone. The chain employs TRDV1 and TRDJ1; D is perhaps TRDD3 (5 bases). This CDR3 has 15 amino acids. Trimming took 9 bases from V and 0 from J, leaving 17 bases between them. In germline, CDR1 is TSWWSYY, CDR2 QGS. CDR3 nucleotide sequence: TGTGCTCTAAAAGGGCTGGATAAATACACCGATAAACTCATCTTT. This translates into CALKGLDKYTDKLIF.

Turning to this clone: The junction differs from germline at one of its ends, possibly a read error. This chain connects TRDV2 to TRDJ1; TRDD3 matches 12 bases. The V gene's germline CDR1 is GEAIGNYY and CDR2 EKD. This CDR3 is built from 18 residues. CDR3 DNA: TGTGCCTGTGACGAACCCTGGGGGATACGCGAGGACGCCGATAGACTCATCTTT. Its protein product is CACDEPWGIREDADRLIF.

In its sample, this clone was seen a few times. The rearrangement joins TRDV1 to TRDJ1; 7 bases are shared with TRDD3. V dropped 3 bases and J dropped 0; count of bases not matched to a gene: 10. The CDR3 has 17 residues. Germline lookup yields CDR1 TSWWSYY and CDR2 QGS. The DNA for the CDR3 is TGTGCTCTTGGGGACCGTCTGAGGGATACCGACACCGATAAACTCATCTTT. Translated: CALGDRLRDTDTDKLIF.

In this sample, this clone turned up a few times. The rearrangement links TRDV1 to TRDJ1; TRDD3 aligns across 12 bases. The CDR3 covers 23 residues. CDR1 is TSWWSYY, CDR2 QGS, per germline. The trim removed 5 bases at V and 1 base at J, leaving 26 bases unmatched. The CDR3 bases are TGTGCTCTTGGGAAGGCCACCTCAACTTCCTACACCCTCTGGGGGATACGCACCGATAAACTCATCTTT. Its protein product is CALGKATSTSYTLWGIRTDKLIF.

V usage is TRDV1 and J usage is TRDJ1; D not certain. The CDR3 spans 18 residues. The ends were cut back, 2 bases at V and 0 bases at J, with 19 bases in the middle. Germline V gene lookup returns CDR1 TSWWSYY and CDR2 QGS. This chain's CDR3 is CALGESPTPPRYTDKLIF. The DNA for the CDR3 is TGTGCTCTTGGGGAATCCCCCACCCCCCCACGGTACACCGATAAACTCATCTTT.

The chain has TRDV1 and TRDJ1, with 12 bases identical to TRDD3. CDR1 and CDR2 (germline): TSWWSYY, QGS. This CDR3 has 18 amino acids. J lost 0 bases, V lost 3 bases, and 8 bases had no gene match. This CDR3 is CALGDFLGDTFDTDKLIF. The CDR3 DNA follows: TGTGCTCTTGGGGACTTCCTGGGGGATACGTTTGACACCGATAAACTCATCTTT.

This clone was counted a few times. The same CDR3 arises from other DNA sequences in this sample as well. This chain uses TRDV1 with TRDJ1, with D uncertain. In germline, CDR1 is TSWWSYY, CDR2 QGS. The V end lost 2 bases, the J end lost 0 bases, and 7 bases lay between the germline ends. The CDR3 extends over 14 amino acids. This CDR3 reads CALGEAGHTDKLIF. In nucleotides, the CDR3 is TGTGCTCTTGGGGAAGCGGGGCACACCGATAAACTCATCTTT.

This clone has more than one count but fewer than ten. The genes are TRDV1 and TRDJ1; no clear D gene. Per the germline V gene, CDR1 is TSWWSYY and CDR2 is QGS. The CDR3 is 10 residues long. The V and J ends lost 5 bases and 6 bases respectively, with 4 bases between them. CDR3 residues: CALGRYKLIF. The CDR3 DNA sequence: TGTGCTCTTGGGCGGTATAAACTCATCTTT.

This clone came up once. The rearrangement uses TRDV3 and TRDJ2; TRDD2 or TRDD3 may be the D gene (5 bases each). The CDR3 is made up of 16 amino acids. The V gene's germline CDR1 is TVYSNPD and CDR2 GDNSRS (reference sequence). Trimming pared 2 bases from V and 5 bases from J, leaving 21 bases between. CDR3 loop: CAFWGLRTLTTAQLFF. DNA of the CDR3: TGTGCCTTTTGGGGCCTACGTACTCTTACTACAGCACAACTCTTCTTT.

V usage is TRDV1 and J usage is TRDJ1; maybe TRDD2 (5 bases). CDR1 is TSWWSYY, CDR2 QGS, per germline. Trimming removed 1 base at V and 0 bases at J, with 27 bases between. The CDR3 length is 21 residues. CDR3 in amino acids: CALGEQKGADLPQWYTDKLIF. The DNA of the CDR3 is TGTGCTCTTGGGGAACAGAAGGGAGCCGACCTACCGCAATGGTACACCGATAAACTCATCTTT.

This clone was seen at least ten times. This chain joins TRDV2 and TRDJ1; D is undetermined. V gave up 5 bases and J gave up 3 bases, with 21 bases separating them. CDR1 is GEAIGNYY and CDR2 is EKD in the germline V gene. The CDR3 loop spans 16 amino acids. The CDR3 DNA sequence: TGTGCCTGTGTCAAACCCCTATACTTGCAATCCGATAAACTCATCTTT. Amino acid sequence: CACVKPLYLQSDKLIF.